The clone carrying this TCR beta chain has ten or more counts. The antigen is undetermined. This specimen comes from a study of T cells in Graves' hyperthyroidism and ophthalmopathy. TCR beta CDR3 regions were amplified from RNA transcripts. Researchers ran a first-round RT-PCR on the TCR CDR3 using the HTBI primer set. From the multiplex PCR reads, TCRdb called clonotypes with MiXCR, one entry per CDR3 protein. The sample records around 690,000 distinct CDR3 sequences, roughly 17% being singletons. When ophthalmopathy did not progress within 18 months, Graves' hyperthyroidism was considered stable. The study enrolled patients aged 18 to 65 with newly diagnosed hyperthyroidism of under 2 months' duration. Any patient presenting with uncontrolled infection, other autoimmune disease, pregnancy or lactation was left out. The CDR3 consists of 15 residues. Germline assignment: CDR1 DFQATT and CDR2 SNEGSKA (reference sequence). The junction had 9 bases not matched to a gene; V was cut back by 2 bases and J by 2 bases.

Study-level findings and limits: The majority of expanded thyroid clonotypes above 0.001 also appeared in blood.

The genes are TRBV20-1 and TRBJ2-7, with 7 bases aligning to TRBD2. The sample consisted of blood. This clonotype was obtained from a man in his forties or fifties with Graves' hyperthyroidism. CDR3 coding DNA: TGCAGTGCTAGACCGGGGCTAGCGGCAGCCTACGAGCAGTACTTC. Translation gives CSARPGLAAAYEQYF.